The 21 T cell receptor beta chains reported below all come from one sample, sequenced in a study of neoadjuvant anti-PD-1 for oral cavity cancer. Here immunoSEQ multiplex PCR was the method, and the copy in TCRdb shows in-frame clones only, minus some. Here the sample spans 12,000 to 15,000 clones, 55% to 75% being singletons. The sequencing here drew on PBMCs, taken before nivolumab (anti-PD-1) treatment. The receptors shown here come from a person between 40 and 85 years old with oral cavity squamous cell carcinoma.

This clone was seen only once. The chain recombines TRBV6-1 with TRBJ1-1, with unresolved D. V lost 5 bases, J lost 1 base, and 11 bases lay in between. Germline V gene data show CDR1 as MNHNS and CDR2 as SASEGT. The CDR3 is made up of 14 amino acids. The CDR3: CASSIAGKNTEAFF. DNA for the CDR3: TGTGCCAGCAGTATCGCGGGGAAGAACACTGAAGCTTTCTTT.

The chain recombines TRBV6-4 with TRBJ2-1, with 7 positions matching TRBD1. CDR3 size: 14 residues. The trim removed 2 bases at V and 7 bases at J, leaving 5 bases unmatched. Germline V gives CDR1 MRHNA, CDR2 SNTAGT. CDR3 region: CASSDPLQGNEQFF. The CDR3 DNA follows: TGTGCCAGCAGTGACCCCCTACAGGGGAATGAGCAGTTCTTC.

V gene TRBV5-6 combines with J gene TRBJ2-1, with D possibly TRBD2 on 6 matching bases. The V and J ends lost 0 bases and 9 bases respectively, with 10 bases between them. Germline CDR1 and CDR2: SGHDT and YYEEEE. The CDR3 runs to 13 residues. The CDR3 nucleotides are TGTGCCAGCAGCTTGGCGACTAGTGGTGAGCAGTTCTTC. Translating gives CASSLATSGEQFF.

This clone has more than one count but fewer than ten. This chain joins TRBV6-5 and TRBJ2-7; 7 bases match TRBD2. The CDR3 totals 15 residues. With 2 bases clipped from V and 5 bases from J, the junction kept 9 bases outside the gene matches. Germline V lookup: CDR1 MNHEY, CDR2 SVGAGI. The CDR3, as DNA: TGTGCCAGCAGTTACATGGGCGGGGGACCCCACGAGCAGTACTTC. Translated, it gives CASSYMGGGPHEQYF.

The CDR3 DNA sequence: TGCGCCAGCAGCCAATTCGACCCTTGGGACACTGAAGCTTTCTTT. This sequence encodes CASSQFDPWDTEAFF. The chain carries TRBV4-1 and TRBJ1-1; D gene unclear. Germline V gene sequence: CDR1 MGHRA, CDR2 YSYEKL. There are 15 residues in the CDR3. V lost 2 bases and J 3 bases, leaving 13 bases between the germline ends.

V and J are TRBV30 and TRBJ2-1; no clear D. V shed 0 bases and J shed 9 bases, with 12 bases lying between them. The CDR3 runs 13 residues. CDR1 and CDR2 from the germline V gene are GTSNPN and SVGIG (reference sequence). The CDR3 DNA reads TGTGCCTGGAGTGTACGACCCCCGGGTGAGCAGTTCTTC. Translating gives CAWSVRPPGEQFF.

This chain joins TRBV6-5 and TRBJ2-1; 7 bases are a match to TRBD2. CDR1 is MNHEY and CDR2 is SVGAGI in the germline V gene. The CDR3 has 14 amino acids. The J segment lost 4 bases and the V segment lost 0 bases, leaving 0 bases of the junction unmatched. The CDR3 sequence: CASSYSGGYNEQFF. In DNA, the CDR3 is TGTGCCAGCAGTTACTCGGGGGGGTACAATGAGCAGTTCTTC.

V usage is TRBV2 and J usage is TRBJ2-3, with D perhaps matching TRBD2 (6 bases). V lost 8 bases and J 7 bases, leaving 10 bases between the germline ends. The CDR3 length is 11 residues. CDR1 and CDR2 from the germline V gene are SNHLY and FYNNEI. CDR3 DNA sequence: TGTGCCAGCTCTCGGGAGAATACGCAGTATTTT. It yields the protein CASSRENTQYF.

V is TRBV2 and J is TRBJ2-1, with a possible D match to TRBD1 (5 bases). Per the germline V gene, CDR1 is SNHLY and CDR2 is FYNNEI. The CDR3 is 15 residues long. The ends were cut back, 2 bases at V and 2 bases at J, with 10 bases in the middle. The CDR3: CASSERQGTYNEQFF. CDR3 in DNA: TGTGCCAGCAGTGAACGTCAGGGAACCTACAATGAGCAGTTCTTC. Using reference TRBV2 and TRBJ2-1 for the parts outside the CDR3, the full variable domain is EPEVTQTPSHQVTQMGQEVILRCVPISNHLYFYWYRQILGQKVEFLVSFYNNEISEKSEIFDDQFSVERPDGSNFTLKIRSTKLEDSAMYFCASSERQGTYNEQFFGPGTRLTVL.

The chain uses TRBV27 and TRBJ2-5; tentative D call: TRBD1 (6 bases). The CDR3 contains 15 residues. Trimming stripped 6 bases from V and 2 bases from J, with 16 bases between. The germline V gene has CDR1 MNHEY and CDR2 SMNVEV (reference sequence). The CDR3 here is CASSLFRTEQETQYF. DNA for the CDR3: TGTGCCAGCAGCCTTTTTAGGACAGAGCAAGAGACCCAGTACTTC.

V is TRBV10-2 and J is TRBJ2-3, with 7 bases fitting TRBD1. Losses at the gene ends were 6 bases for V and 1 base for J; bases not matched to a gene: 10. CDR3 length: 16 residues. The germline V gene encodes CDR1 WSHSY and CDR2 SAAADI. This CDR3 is CASRSLQGDRTDTQYF. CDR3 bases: TGCGCCAGCAGGTCCCTCCAGGGGGATCGCACAGATACGCAGTATTTT.

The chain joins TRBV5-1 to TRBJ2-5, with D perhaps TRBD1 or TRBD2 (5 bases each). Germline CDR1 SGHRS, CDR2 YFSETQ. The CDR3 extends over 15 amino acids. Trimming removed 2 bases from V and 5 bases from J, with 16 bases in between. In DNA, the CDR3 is TGCGCCAGCAGCTTTACACAGCCGGGGCTCGAGACCCAGTACTTC. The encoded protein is CASSFTQPGLETQYF.

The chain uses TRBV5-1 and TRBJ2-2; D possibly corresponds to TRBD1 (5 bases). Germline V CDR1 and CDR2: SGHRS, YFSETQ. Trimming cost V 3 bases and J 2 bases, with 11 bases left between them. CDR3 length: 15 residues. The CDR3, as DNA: TGCGCCAGCAGCTGGACCGACAGAAACACCGGGGAGCTGTTTTTT. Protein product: CASSWTDRNTGELFF.

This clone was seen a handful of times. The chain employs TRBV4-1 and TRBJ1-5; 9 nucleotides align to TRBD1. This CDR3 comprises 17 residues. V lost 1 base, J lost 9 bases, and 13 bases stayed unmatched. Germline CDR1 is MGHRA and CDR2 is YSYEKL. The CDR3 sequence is CASSQAIGTGISRPQHF. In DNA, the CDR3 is TGCGCCAGCAGCCAAGCAATCGGGACAGGGATCTCGAGGCCCCAGCATTTT.

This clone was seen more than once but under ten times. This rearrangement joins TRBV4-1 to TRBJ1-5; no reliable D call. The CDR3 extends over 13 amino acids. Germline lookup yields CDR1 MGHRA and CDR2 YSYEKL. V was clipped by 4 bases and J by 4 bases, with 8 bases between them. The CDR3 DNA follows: TGCGCCAGCAGCCCCTTGTTTAATCAGCCCCAGCATTTT. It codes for CASSPLFNQPQHF.

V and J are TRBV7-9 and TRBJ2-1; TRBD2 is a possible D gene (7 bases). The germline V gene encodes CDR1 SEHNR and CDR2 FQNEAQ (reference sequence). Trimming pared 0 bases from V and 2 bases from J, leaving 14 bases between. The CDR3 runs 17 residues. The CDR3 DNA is TGTGCCAGCAGCTTAGCTTCGGCGGGGGCCGCCTACAATGAGCAGTTCTTC. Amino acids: CASSLASAGAAYNEQFF.

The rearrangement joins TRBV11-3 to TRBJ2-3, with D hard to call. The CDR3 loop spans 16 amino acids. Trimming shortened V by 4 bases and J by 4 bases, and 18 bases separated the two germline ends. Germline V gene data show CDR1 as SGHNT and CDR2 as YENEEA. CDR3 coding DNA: TGTGCCAGCAGCTCGCCGGTCCCGGGCGGTTCAGATACGCAGTATTTT. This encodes CASSSPVPGGSDTQYF.

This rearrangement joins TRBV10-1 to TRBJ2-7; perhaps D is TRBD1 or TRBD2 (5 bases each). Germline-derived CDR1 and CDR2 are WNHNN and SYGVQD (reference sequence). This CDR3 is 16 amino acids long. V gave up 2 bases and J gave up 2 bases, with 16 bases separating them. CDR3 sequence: CASSENGATYTYEQYF. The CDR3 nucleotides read TGCGCCAGCAGTGAGAACGGGGCCACGTACACCTACGAGCAGTACTTC.

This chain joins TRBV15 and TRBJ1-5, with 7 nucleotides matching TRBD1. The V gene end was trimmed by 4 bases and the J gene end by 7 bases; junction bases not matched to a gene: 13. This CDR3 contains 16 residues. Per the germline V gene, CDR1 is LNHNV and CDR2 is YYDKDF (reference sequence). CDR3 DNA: TGTGCCACCAGCACCTCGGAGGAGGGGGCATGGCAGCCCCAGCATTTT. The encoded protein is CATSTSEEGAWQPQHF.

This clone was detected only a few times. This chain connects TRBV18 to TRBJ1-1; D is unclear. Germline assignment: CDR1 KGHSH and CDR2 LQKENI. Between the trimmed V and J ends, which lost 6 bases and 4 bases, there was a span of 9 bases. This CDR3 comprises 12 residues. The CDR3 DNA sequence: TGTGCCAGCTCGCCGGACCTCACTGAAGCTTTCTTT. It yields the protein CASSPDLTEAFF. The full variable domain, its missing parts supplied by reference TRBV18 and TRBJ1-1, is NAGVMQNPRHLVRRRGQEARLRCSPMKGHSHVYWYRQLPEEGLKFMVYLQKENIIDESGMPKERFSAEFPKEGPSILRIQQVVRGDSAAYFCASSPDLTEAFFGQGTRLTVV.

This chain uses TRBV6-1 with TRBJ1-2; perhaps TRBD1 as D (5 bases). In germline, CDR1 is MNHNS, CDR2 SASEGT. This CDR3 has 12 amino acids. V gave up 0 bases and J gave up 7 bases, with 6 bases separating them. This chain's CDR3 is CASSEAGVGYTF. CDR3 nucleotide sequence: TGTGCCAGCAGTGAAGCAGGGGTTGGCTACACCTTC.